Listed here are 11 T cell receptor beta chains from one sample, sequenced in a study of technical replicates of blood from several donors. Sequencing used immunoSEQ multiplex PCR; TCRdb keeps in-frame clones, though not all of them. The sample lists tens of thousands of clones; about 96% were seen once. The sample taken for sequencing was T cells isolated from PBMCs. The source of these receptors is a human donor in good health.

The chain links TRBV11-3 to TRBJ2-4, with D possibly matching TRBD1 (5 bases). V shed 5 bases and J shed 1 base, with 12 bases lying between them. CDR3 size: 15 residues. Germline lookup yields CDR1 SGHNT and CDR2 YENEEA. The CDR3 region is CASSPRSGAKNIQYF. The DNA for the CDR3 is TGTGCCAGCAGCCCTCGCTCAGGGGCCAAAAACATTCAGTACTTC.

This chain joins TRBV13 and TRBJ1-1; a possible D gene is TRBD1 (5 bases). This CDR3 comprises 16 residues. Trimming took 3 bases from V and 0 from J, leaving 14 bases between them. Germline-derived CDR1 and CDR2 are PRHDT and FYEKMQ (reference sequence). This CDR3 reads CASSFQGSIVNTEAFF. The CDR3 DNA reads TGTGCCAGCAGCTTCCAGGGAAGTATTGTGAACACTGAAGCTTTCTTT.

The chain is built from TRBV18 and TRBJ2-1; 7 bases align to TRBD1. CDR3 length: 15 residues. Germline CDR1 is KGHSH and CDR2 is LQKENI. The V gene end was trimmed by 5 bases and the J gene end by 4 bases; junction bases not matched to a gene: 8. The CDR3 region is CASSSVRQGYNEQFF. The CDR3 coding sequence is TGTGCCAGCTCATCAGTTAGACAGGGTTACAATGAGCAGTTCTTC.

The chain joins TRBV9 to TRBJ2-5; the D is unclear. This CDR3 spans 14 amino acids. The germline gives CDR1 SGDLS, CDR2 YYNGEE. V gave up 4 bases and J gave up 2 bases, with 12 bases separating them. CDR3 protein: CASSPWAGQETQYF. CDR3 sequence (DNA): TGTGCCAGCAGCCCATGGGCTGGACAAGAGACCCAGTACTTC.

The chain combines TRBV7-2 with TRBJ2-3; 11 nucleotides agree with TRBD2. There are 14 residues in the CDR3. The ends lost 5 bases at V and 7 bases at J; junction bases unmatched: 5. Germline CDR1 SGHTA, CDR2 FQGNSA. This chain's CDR3 is CASSRTSGPYTQYF. The CDR3 bases are TGTGCCAGCAGCCGGACTAGCGGGCCCTATACGCAGTATTTT.

The chain has TRBV5-1 and TRBJ1-1; possible D gene TRBD1, 6 bases. V lost 4 bases and J 0 bases, leaving 10 bases between the germline ends. CDR1 is SGHRS and CDR2 is YFSETQ in the germline V gene. The CDR3 sequence is 14 residues long. In DNA, the CDR3 is TGCGCCAGCAGCCAGACAGGTATGAACACTGAAGCTTTCTTT. This codes for CASSQTGMNTEAFF.

The chain joins TRBV28 to TRBJ2-1, with 11 bases lining up with TRBD2. CDR1 and CDR2 (germline): MDHEN, SYDVKM. V gave up 2 bases and J gave up 3 bases; unmatched junction bases: 15. This CDR3 is 20 amino acids long. The CDR3 is CASSLMGELAGDGDYNEQFF. For the CDR3, the DNA is TGTGCCAGCAGTTTAATGGGTGAACTAGCGGGAGACGGGGACTACAATGAGCAGTTCTTC.

J is TRBJ2-1 and V is TRBV25-1; 15 bases are shared with TRBD2. The length of the CDR3 is 18 residues. The ends lost 7 bases at V and 3 bases at J; junction bases unmatched: 10. The germline V gene has CDR1 MGHDK and CDR2 SYGVNS. The CDR3 bases are TGTGCCAGCACCCCGGGACTAGCGGGAGGAGGGGGCTACAATGAGCAGTTCTTC. It translates to CASTPGLAGGGGYNEQFF.

The chain is built from TRBV27 and TRBJ1-5; D perhaps matches TRBD1 (5 bases). CDR1 is MNHEY, CDR2 SMNVEV, per germline (reference sequence). The CDR3 is made up of 14 amino acids. Trimming left V 6 bases short and J 3 bases short, with 12 bases between. The CDR3 nucleotides read TGTGCCAGCAGCCTCCGACAGTACAATCAGCCCCAGCATTTT. This sequence encodes CASSLRQYNQPQHF.

This chain joins TRBV18 and TRBJ2-2, with 10 positions matching TRBD2. The length of the CDR3 is 16 residues. Germline V gene data show CDR1 as KGHSH and CDR2 as LQKENI. J was trimmed by 6 bases and V by 0 bases; bases with no gene match: 4. CDR3 residues: CASSPPSLAGAGELFF. The CDR3 bases are TGTGCCAGCTCACCACCCAGTCTAGCGGGAGCCGGGGAGCTGTTTTTT. The entire variable domain, with the rest obtained from reference TRBV18 and TRBJ2-2, is as follows: NAGVMQNPRHLVRRRGQEARLRCSPMKGHSHVYWYRQLPEEGLKFMVYLQKENIIDESGMPKERFSAEFPKEGPSILRIQQVVRGDSAAYFCASSPPSLAGAGELFFGEGSRLTVL.

The chain joins TRBV12-5 to TRBJ1-5; TRBD1 is a possible D gene (5 bases). The CDR3 spans 16 residues. The ends were cut back, 0 bases at V and 7 bases at J, with 16 bases in the middle. The germline CDR1 and CDR2 sequences are LGHNT and FRNRAP. The CDR3 is CASGLVLGRQQQPQHF. CDR3 DNA sequence: TGTGCTAGTGGTTTGGTACTGGGGCGGCAGCAGCAGCCCCAGCATTTT.